This T cell receptor (beta chain) came from a study of vaccination and CD4 T cells after COVID-19. This clonotype was counted once. The antigen remains unidentified. The length of the CDR3 is 14 residues. CDR1 is WNHNN, CDR2 SYGVQD, per germline (reference sequence). V lost 0 bases and J 10 bases, leaving 12 bases between the germline ends. Treatment reported: approximately 9-day PBMC culture with coronavirus spike peptide pools or control peptides (ViraFEST assay). According to the study, CD4+ T cells from the unexposed donor were gathered ahead of the COVID-19 pandemic (2011-2018). Cultured CD4+ T cell DNA was sequenced using the Oncomine TCR Beta short-read assay. TCRdb itself ran the PCR reads through MiXCR, one entry per CDR3 protein. The sample comprises 7,500 to 9,000 distinct CDR3 sequences, around 45% of which are singletons, and under 13% rests with the top ten.

The TCR originated in a human donor in good health. Sequenced material: CD4+ T cells from blood, cultured in vitro. The chain uses TRBV10-1 and TRBJ1-4; D unclear. DNA for the CDR3: TGCGCCAGCAGTGAGTCAGAAGCGGTAGGAAAACTGTTTTTT. This sequence encodes CASSESEAVGKLFF.